One sample yielded the 32 T cell receptor beta chains listed below, sequenced in a study of blood T cell repertoires in COVID-19. Profiled with immunoSEQ multiplex PCR; TCRdb holds only in-frame clones, not every one. The sample records roughly 80,000 clones, around nine tenths being singletons. The specimen sequenced was peripheral blood. These receptors came from a man aged 50 to 60 with active COVID-19.

The chain combines TRBV19 with TRBJ2-1; possibly TRBD2 for D (6 bases). CDR1 LNHDA and CDR2 SQIVND come from the germline V gene (reference sequence). This CDR3 comprises 17 residues. V was pared by 1 base and J by 2 bases, with 15 bases between. For the CDR3, the DNA is TGTGCCAGTAGTATAGTGATTCTGCGGGATACCTACAATGAGCAGTTCTTC. Its protein product is CASSIVILRDTYNEQFF.

The rearrangement joins TRBV6-2 or TRBV6-3 to TRBJ2-2; D is possibly TRBD2 (6 bases). Trimming cost V 6 bases and J 5 bases, with 22 bases left between them. Germline assignment: CDR1 MNHEY and CDR2 SVGEGT. This CDR3 region has 17 residues. The CDR3 region is CASSSTTGVEGTGELFF. Written as DNA, the CDR3 is TGTGCCAGCAGCTCCACTACGGGGGTGGAAGGAACCGGGGAGCTGTTTTTT.

The chain couples TRBV7-2 to TRBJ2-7; possible D gene TRBD2, 5 bases. The CDR3 has 14 amino acids. With 5 bases removed from V and 4 bases from J, the gap between germline ends came to 15 bases. Germline lookup yields CDR1 SGHTA and CDR2 FQGNSA. The DNA for the CDR3 is TGTGCCAGCAGCCCCGAGCGAGGGCCTTACGAGCAGTACTTC. It yields the protein CASSPERGPYEQYF.

The rearrangement joins TRBV6-5 to TRBJ2-7; 9 nucleotides align to TRBD2. CDR3 length: 14 amino acids. The V and J ends lost 6 bases and 3 bases, in that order; junction bases with no gene match: 6. Germline V CDR1 and CDR2: MNHEY, SVGAGI. The CDR3 nucleotides read TGTGCCAGCAGCTCCGGGACTAGCCTCTACGAGCAGTACTTC. It specifies CASSSGTSLYEQYF.

This clone has only one observation. V is TRBV4-1 and J is TRBJ2-4; 8 bases align to TRBD1. CDR1 and CDR2 from the germline V gene are MGHRA and YSYEKL. The V segment lost 0 bases and the J segment 16 bases; nucleotides outside the gene matches: 14. This CDR3 comprises 15 residues. CDR3 coding DNA: TGCGCCAGCAGCCAAGACAGCAGGGGCCACGACAGGGGTTACTTC. Amino acids: CASSQDSRGHDRGYF.

The chain couples TRBV10-3 to TRBJ2-1; 15 bases match TRBD2. Germline CDR1 is ENHRY and CDR2 is SYGVKD. Trimming took 4 bases from V and 5 from J; bases not matched to a gene: 6. This CDR3 spans 17 amino acids. The chain's CDR3 is CAISGTSGGATDNEQFF. CDR3 sequence (DNA): TGTGCCATCAGTGGGACTAGCGGGGGGGCCACGGACAATGAGCAGTTCTTC.

The J gene is TRBJ1-2, the V gene TRBV7-9; 7 bases map to TRBD1. The CDR3 has 15 amino acids. Germline CDR1 reads SEHNR; CDR2 reads FQNEAQ (reference sequence). Losses at the gene ends were 3 bases for V and 4 bases for J; bases not matched to a gene: 8. CDR3 in amino acids: CASSLGQSIIYGYTF. CDR3 DNA sequence: TGTGCCAGCAGCTTGGGACAGTCCATAATCTATGGCTACACCTTC.

The genes are TRBV19 and TRBJ2-1, with TRBD1 matching 8 bases. This CDR3 spans 16 amino acids. Germline CDR1 LNHDA, CDR2 SQIVND (reference sequence). J gave up 6 bases and V 3 bases, and 10 bases lay outside the gene matches. CDR3 nucleotides: TGTGCCAGTAGTATTCCAGGGACAGGCCCCGTCAATGAGCAGTTCTTC. Translating gives CASSIPGTGPVNEQFF. The whole variable domain, filled in from reference TRBV19 and TRBJ2-1, reads DGGITQSPKYLFRKEGQNVTLSCEQNLNHDAMYWYRQDPGQGLRLIYYSQIVNDFQKGDIAEGYSVSREKKESFPLTVTSAQKNPTAFYLCASSIPGTGPVNEQFFGPGTRLTVL.

The chain is built from TRBV7-2 and TRBJ2-1; D perhaps matches TRBD2 (6 bases). The CDR3 consists of 14 residues. Trimming shortened V by 5 bases and J by 8 bases, and 16 bases separated the two germline ends. Germline values: CDR1 SGHTA, CDR2 FQGNSA. For the CDR3, the DNA is TGTGCCAGCAGCATCGGTAGCGGTACAGATGAGCAGTTCTTC. Translation gives CASSIGSGTDEQFF.

V is TRBV27 and J is TRBJ2-1; perhaps TRBD2 as D (5 bases). V was pared by 0 bases and J by 4 bases, with 10 bases between. The CDR3 extends over 15 amino acids. Germline values: CDR1 MNHEY, CDR2 SMNVEV (reference sequence). As DNA, the CDR3 is TGTGCCAGCAGTTTATCGAGCGGCTCATACAATGAGCAGTTCTTC. This codes for CASSLSSGSYNEQFF.

The rearrangement joins TRBV6-5 to TRBJ2-1; 10 nucleotides align to TRBD1. CDR3 length: 15 residues. V lost 0 bases and J lost 6; bases outside the gene matches: 2. Per the germline V gene, CDR1 is MNHEY and CDR2 is SVGAGI. CDR3 region: CASSYSWDRGNEQFF. The CDR3 DNA follows: TGTGCCAGCAGTTACTCGTGGGACAGGGGCAATGAGCAGTTCTTC.

V is TRBV24-1 and J is TRBJ2-1; 11 nucleotides match TRBD1. The CDR3 is made up of 13 amino acids. V lost 10 bases, J lost 7 bases, and 5 bases stayed unmatched. Germline V gives CDR1 KGHDR, CDR2 SFDVKD. CDR3 amino acids: CATRTGGKNEQFF. In DNA, the CDR3 is TGTGCCACTCGGACAGGGGGCAAAAATGAGCAGTTCTTC.

The CDR3 region has the DNA TGCAGCGTTGAAAACGAGGTGACGCAGTATTTT. The encoded protein is CSVENEVTQYF. This chain links TRBV29-1 with TRBJ2-3, with no clear D. The CDR3 spans 11 residues. Trimming took 2 bases from V and 9 from J, leaving 9 bases between them. Per the germline V gene, CDR1 is SQVTM and CDR2 is ANQGSEA.

This sequence joins TRBV4-1 and TRBJ2-7; D is undetermined. There are 15 residues in the CDR3. Germline lookup yields CDR1 MGHRA and CDR2 YSYEKL. V lost 4 bases to trimming and J lost 2 bases, with 15 bases between them. Here the CDR3 reads CASSPAGGYTYEQYF. For the CDR3, the DNA is TGCGCCAGCAGCCCGGCTGGCGGTTACACCTACGAGCAGTACTTC.

V usage is TRBV6-2 or TRBV6-3 and J usage is TRBJ2-2; D might be TRBD1 (5 bases). V was clipped by 7 bases and J by 3 bases, with 18 bases between them. CDR3 size: 16 residues. CDR1 and CDR2 (germline): MNHEY, SVGEGT. CDR3 in amino acids: CASTPGTAGYTGELFF. CDR3 DNA: TGTGCCAGCACCCCTGGCACGGCAGGGTACACCGGGGAGCTGTTTTTT.

The chain is built from TRBV5-1 and TRBJ1-1; D is uncertain. Germline loops: CDR1 SGHRS, CDR2 YFSETQ. The CDR3 runs 12 residues. Trimming shortened V by 2 bases and J by 2 bases, and 4 bases separated the two germline ends. CDR3 nucleotide sequence: TGCGCCAGCAGCTTCCTTAACACTGAAGCTTTCTTT. Protein sequence: CASSFLNTEAFF. The variable domain in full, with the rest retrieved from reference TRBV5-1 and TRBJ1-1, is KAGVTQTPRYLIKTRGQQVTLSCSPISGHRSVSWYQQTPGQGLQFLFEYFSETQRNKGNFPGRFSGRQFSNSRSEMNVSTLELGDSALYLCASSFLNTEAFFGQGTRLTVV.

V and J are TRBV7-2 and TRBJ2-7, with a possible D match to TRBD2 (6 bases). There are 14 residues in the CDR3. Between the trimmed V and J ends, which lost 1 base and 5 bases, there was a span of 12 bases. Germline V CDR1 and CDR2: SGHTA, FQGNSA. CDR3 residues: CASSLEGGPDEQYF. The CDR3, as DNA: TGTGCCAGCAGCTTAGAAGGAGGGCCCGACGAGCAGTACTTC.

The genes are TRBV5-8 and TRBJ1-1; 10 bases are a match to TRBD1. J was trimmed by 0 bases and V by 3 bases; bases with no gene match: 5. In germline, CDR1 is SGHTS, CDR2 YDEGEE. The CDR3 runs to 16 residues. The CDR3 nucleotides read TGTGCCAGCAGCTATGGGACAGGGGTAATGAACACTGAAGCTTTCTTT. Translated: CASSYGTGVMNTEAFF.

The chain is built from TRBV3-1 (or the pseudogene TRBV3-2) and TRBJ1-2, with 8 bases that match TRBD1. Germline CDR1 reads LGHDT; CDR2 reads YNNKEL (reference sequence). The CDR3 contains 15 residues. V gave up 4 bases and J gave up 0 bases; unmatched junction bases: 4. In DNA form, the CDR3 reads TGTGCCAGCAGCCGTTCACAGGGGGCTAACTATGGCTACACCTTC. Residues: CASSRSQGANYGYTF.

The V call is TRBV5-8, the J call TRBJ2-3; 7 nucleotides agree with TRBD2. V trimming: 4 bases; J trimming: 1 base; junction bases outside the gene matches: 12. This CDR3 comprises 17 residues. Germline V gene data show CDR1 as SGHTS and CDR2 as YDEGEE. The CDR3 sequence is CASSPISWAGGTDTQYF. CDR3 sequence (DNA): TGTGCCAGCAGCCCTATTAGCTGGGCGGGGGGCACAGATACGCAGTATTTT. Full variable domain (outside the CDR3, taken from reference TRBV5-8 and TRBJ2-3): EAGVTQSPTHLIKTRGQQATLRCSPISGHTSVYWYQQALGLGLQFLLWYDEGEERNRGNFPPRFSGRQFPNYSSELNVNALELEDSALYLCASSPISWAGGTDTQYFGPGTRLTVL.

This clone was counted once. This sequence joins TRBV7-3 and TRBJ2-6; D is unclear. This CDR3 spans 15 amino acids. V shed 4 bases and J shed 2 bases, with 9 bases lying between them. Germline CDR1 reads SGHTA; CDR2 reads FQGTGA. The CDR3 reads CASSYQPAGANVLTF. The CDR3 DNA reads TGTGCCAGCAGCTACCAACCAGCTGGGGCCAACGTCCTGACTTTC.

The J gene is TRBJ1-1, the V gene TRBV28, with 7 nucleotides matching TRBD1. With 6 bases clipped from V and 4 bases from J, the junction kept 5 bases outside the gene matches. The CDR3 covers 13 residues. Per the germline V gene, CDR1 is MDHEN and CDR2 is SYDVKM. CDR3 residues: CASRTGSSTEAFF. CDR3 coding DNA: TGTGCCAGCAGGACAGGGTCCAGCACTGAAGCTTTCTTT.

V usage is TRBV30 and J usage is TRBJ1-6; D is unclear. Germline V gives CDR1 GTSNPN, CDR2 SVGIG (reference sequence). Trimming removed 0 bases at V and 10 bases at J, with 10 bases between. This CDR3 has 13 residues. The CDR3 sequence: CAWSVAGNSPLHF. The DNA for the CDR3 is TGTGCCTGGAGTGTCGCCGGGAACTCACCCCTCCACTTT.

This chain uses TRBV30 with TRBJ2-2; D is unresolved. The V gene's germline CDR1 is GTSNPN and CDR2 SVGIG (reference sequence). This CDR3 comprises 15 residues. V lost 2 bases and J lost 4, with 14 bases in between. The CDR3 coding sequence is TGTGCCTGGAGTAGATTTGGGTCGGGCACCGGGGAGCTGTTTTTT. Amino acids: CAWSRFGSGTGELFF.

This rearrangement joins TRBV9 to TRBJ1-1; 12 bases are shared with TRBD1. Per germline, CDR1 SGDLS and CDR2 YYNGEE. The V and J ends lost 4 bases and 1 base, in that order; junction bases with no gene match: 8. The CDR3 is 17 residues long. CDR3 in amino acids: CASSLLGQGARNTEAFF. CDR3 coding DNA: TGTGCCAGCAGCCTCCTGGGACAGGGGGCGAGGAACACTGAAGCTTTCTTT.

The rearrangement uses TRBV9 and TRBJ2-7, with D uncertain. Trimming shortened V by 3 bases and J by 3 bases, and 16 bases separated the two germline ends. The CDR3 contains 15 residues. Per the germline V gene, CDR1 is SGDLS and CDR2 is YYNGEE. CDR3 amino acids: CASSDGALELYEQYF. In DNA, the CDR3 is TGTGCCAGCAGCGATGGAGCGCTGGAGCTCTACGAGCAGTACTTC.

The rearrangement joins TRBV7-2 to TRBJ1-2, with D maybe TRBD1 (6 bases). There are 13 residues in the CDR3. CDR1 and CDR2 from the germline V gene are SGHTA and FQGNSA. V lost 3 bases to trimming and J lost 3 bases, with 8 bases between them. DNA for the CDR3: TGTGCCAGCAGCTTTTCAGGGGACTATGGCTACACCTTC. Translated, it gives CASSFSGDYGYTF.

CDR3 coding DNA: TGTGCCACCAGCAGCCCTATGACAGGGGGCGGAGAGACCCAGTACTTC. It is translated as CATSSPMTGGGETQYF. This rearrangement joins TRBV15 to TRBJ2-5; 10 nucleotides match TRBD1. J lost 4 bases, V lost 3 bases, and 8 bases had no gene match. The CDR3 is 16 residues long. Germline assignment: CDR1 LNHNV and CDR2 YYDKDF (reference sequence).

J is TRBJ2-2 and V is TRBV7-8; D perhaps matches TRBD1 (6 bases). This CDR3 comprises 15 residues. The germline CDR1 and CDR2 sequences are SGHVS and FQNEAQ. With 8 bases removed from V and 1 base from J, the gap between germline ends came to 14 bases. The CDR3 spells CASYEIQGNTGELFF. In DNA, the CDR3 is TGTGCCAGCTATGAAATACAGGGGAACACCGGGGAGCTGTTTTTT.

V is TRBV5-1 and J is TRBJ1-4, with TRBD1 as a possible D gene (6 bases). This CDR3 region has 15 residues. Trimming shortened V by 1 base and J by 1 base, and 8 bases separated the two germline ends. From germline, CDR1 is SGHRS and CDR2 YFSETQ. CDR3 sequence: CASSLSRGTNEKLFF. The CDR3 DNA reads TGCGCCAGCAGCTTGTCCAGGGGAACTAATGAAAAACTGTTTTTT.

This clone showed up just once. The chain is built from TRBV24-1 and TRBJ1-5; 7 positions match TRBD1. Trimming cost V 5 bases and J 6 bases; bases outside gene matches: 15. Germline V gene sequence: CDR1 KGHDR, CDR2 SFDVKD. CDR3 length equals 17 residues. CDR3 in DNA: TGTGCCACCAGTGGCGGACAGGACCCATTTCATTTTCAGCCCCAGCATTTT. This sequence encodes CATSGGQDPFHFQPQHF.

The chain combines TRBV7-2 with TRBJ2-3; 7 bases are shared with TRBD2. Looked up from germline, CDR1 is SGHTA and CDR2 is FQGNSA. This CDR3 has 16 residues. With V trimmed by 5 bases and J by 8 bases, 16 bases remained unmatched. This CDR3 reads CASSATRAQGRGTQYF. In DNA, the CDR3 is TGTGCCAGCAGCGCTACCCGGGCCCAAGGGAGGGGTACGCAGTATTTT.